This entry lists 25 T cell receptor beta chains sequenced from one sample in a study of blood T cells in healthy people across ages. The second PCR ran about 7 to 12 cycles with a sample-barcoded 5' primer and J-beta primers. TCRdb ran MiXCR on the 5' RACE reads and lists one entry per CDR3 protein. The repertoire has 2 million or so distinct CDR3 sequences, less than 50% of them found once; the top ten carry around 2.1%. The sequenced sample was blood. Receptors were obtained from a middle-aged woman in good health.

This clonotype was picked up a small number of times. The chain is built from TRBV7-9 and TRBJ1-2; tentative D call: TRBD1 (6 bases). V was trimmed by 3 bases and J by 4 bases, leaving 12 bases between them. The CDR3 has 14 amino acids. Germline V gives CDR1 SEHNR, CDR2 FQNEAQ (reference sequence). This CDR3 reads CASSFGTPIYGYTF. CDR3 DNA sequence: TGTGCCAGCAGCTTCGGGACACCTATCTATGGCTACACCTTC. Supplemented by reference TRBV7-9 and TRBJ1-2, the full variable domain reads DTGVSQNPRHKITKRGQNVTFRCDPISEHNRLYWYRQTLGQGPEFLTYFQNEAQLEKSRLLSDRFSAERPKGSFSTLEIQRTEQGDSAMYLCASSFGTPIYGYTFGSGTRLTVV.

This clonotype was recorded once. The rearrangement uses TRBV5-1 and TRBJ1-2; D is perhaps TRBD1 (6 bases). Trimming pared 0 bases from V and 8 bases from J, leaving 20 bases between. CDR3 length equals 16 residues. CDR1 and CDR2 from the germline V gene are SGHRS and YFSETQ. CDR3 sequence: CASSLDGQSPSGGYTF. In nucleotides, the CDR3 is TGCGCCAGCAGCTTGGATGGACAGTCCCCATCGGGGGGCTACACCTTC.

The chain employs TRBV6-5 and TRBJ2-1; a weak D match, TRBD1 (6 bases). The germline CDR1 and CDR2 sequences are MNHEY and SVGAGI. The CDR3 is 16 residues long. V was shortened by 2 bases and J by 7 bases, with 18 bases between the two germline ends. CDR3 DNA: TGTGCCAGCAGTTACACGTCCGGGACATTCCAAAATGAGCAGTTCTTC. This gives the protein CASSYTSGTFQNEQFF.

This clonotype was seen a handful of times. Here the CDR3 reads CASSELWDEQFF. The CDR3 DNA sequence: TGTGCCAGCAGTGAATTGTGGGATGAGCAGTTCTTC. The gene calls are TRBV2 and TRBJ2-1; no clear D gene. The CDR3 is 12 residues long. Trimming shortened V by 2 bases and J by 8 bases, and 7 bases separated the two germline ends. Germline lookup yields CDR1 SNHLY and CDR2 FYNNEI. The full variable domain, with the rest looked up from reference TRBV2 and TRBJ2-1, is EPEVTQTPSHQVTQMGQEVILRCVPISNHLYFYWYRQILGQKVEFLVSFYNNEISEKSEIFDDQFSVERPDGSNFTLKIRSTKLEDSAMYFCASSELWDEQFFGPGTRLTVL.

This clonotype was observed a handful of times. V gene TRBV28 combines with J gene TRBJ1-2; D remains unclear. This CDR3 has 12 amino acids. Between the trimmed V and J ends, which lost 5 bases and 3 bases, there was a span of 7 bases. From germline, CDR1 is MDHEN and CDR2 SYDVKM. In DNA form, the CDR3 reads TGTGCCAGCAGTATGATAGACTATGGCTACACCTTC. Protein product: CASSMIDYGYTF.

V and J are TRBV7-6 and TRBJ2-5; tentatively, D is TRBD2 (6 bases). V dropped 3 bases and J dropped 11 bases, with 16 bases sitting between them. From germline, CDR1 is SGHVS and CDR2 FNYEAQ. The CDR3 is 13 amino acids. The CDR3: CASSLSLSREQYF. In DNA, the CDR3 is TGTGCCAGCAGCTTGTCCCTCTCCCGGGAGCAGTACTTC.

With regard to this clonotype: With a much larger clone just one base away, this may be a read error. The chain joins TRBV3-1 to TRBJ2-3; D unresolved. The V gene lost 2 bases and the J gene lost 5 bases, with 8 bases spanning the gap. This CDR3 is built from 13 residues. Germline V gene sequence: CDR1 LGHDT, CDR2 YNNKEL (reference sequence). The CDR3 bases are TGTGCCAGCAGCCAACGACCCCTAGATACGCAGTATTTT. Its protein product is CASSQRPLDTQYF.

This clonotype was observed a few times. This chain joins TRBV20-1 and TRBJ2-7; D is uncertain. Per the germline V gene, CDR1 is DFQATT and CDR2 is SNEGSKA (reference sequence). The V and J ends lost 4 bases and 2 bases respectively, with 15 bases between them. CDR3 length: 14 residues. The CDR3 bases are TGCAGTGCTATTATCCTCCTAGGACCCTACGAGCAGTACTTC. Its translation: CSAIILLGPYEQYF.

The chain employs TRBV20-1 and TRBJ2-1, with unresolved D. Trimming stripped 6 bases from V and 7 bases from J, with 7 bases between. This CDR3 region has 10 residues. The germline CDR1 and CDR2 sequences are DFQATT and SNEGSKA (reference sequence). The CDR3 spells CSASKNEQFF. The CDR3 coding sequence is TGCAGTGCGTCGAAGAATGAGCAGTTCTTC.

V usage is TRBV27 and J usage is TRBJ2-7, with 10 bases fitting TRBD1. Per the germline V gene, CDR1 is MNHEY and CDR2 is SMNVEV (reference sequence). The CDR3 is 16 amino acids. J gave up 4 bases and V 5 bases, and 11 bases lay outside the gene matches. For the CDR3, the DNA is TGTGCCAGCAGTACAACCTCAACGGGACAGGGGTACGAGCAGTACTTC. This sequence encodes CASSTTSTGQGYEQYF.

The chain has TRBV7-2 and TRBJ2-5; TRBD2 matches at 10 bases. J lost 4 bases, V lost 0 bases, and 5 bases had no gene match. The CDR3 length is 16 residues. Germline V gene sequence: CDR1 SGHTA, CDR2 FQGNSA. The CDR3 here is CASSLAQRGGRETQYF. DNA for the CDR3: TGTGCCAGCAGCTTAGCGCAGCGGGGGGGCCGAGAGACCCAGTACTTC.

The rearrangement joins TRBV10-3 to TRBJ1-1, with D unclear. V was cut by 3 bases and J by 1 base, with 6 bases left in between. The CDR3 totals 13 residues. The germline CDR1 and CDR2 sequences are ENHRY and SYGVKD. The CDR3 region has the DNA TGTGCCATCAGTGAAGAGGGGAACACTGAAGCTTTCTTT. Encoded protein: CAISEEGNTEAFF.

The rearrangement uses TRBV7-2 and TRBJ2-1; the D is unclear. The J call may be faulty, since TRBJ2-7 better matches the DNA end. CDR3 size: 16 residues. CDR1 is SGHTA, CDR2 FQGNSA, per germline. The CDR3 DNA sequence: TGTGCCAGCAGCTTGGACCTTACTCCCTCCTACAATGAGCAGTACTTC. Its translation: CASSLDLTPSYNEQYF.

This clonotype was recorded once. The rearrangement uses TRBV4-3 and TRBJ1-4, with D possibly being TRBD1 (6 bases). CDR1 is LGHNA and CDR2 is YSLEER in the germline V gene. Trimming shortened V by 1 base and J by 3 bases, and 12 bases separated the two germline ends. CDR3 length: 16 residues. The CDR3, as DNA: TGCGCCAGCAGCCAAGGCGGTACAGGGTCTAATGAAAAACTGTTTTTT. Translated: CASSQGGTGSNEKLFF.

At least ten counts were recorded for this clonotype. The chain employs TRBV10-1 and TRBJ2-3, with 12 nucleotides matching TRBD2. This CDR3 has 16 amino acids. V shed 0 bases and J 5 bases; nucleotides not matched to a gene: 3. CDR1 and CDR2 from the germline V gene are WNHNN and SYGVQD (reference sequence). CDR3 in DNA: TGCGCCAGCAGTGAGTCGACTAGCGGGGGAGTAGATACGCAGTATTTT. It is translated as CASSESTSGGVDTQYF.

The CDR3 here is CAISEVQGEKLFF. The CDR3 nucleotides are TGTGCCATCAGTGAGGTACAGGGAGAAAAACTGTTTTTT. The chain carries TRBV10-3 and TRBJ1-4, with a weak D call TRBD1 (6 bases). V gave up 2 bases and J gave up 8 bases, with 9 bases separating them. Germline assignment: CDR1 ENHRY and CDR2 SYGVKD. The CDR3 consists of 13 residues.

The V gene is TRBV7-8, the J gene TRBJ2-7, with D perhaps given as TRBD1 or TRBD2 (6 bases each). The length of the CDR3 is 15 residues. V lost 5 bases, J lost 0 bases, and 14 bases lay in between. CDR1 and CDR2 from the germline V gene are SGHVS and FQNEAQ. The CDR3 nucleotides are TGTGCCAGCAGCCGCCCCGGGGGCGACTCCTACGAGCAGTACTTC. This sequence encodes CASSRPGGDSYEQYF.

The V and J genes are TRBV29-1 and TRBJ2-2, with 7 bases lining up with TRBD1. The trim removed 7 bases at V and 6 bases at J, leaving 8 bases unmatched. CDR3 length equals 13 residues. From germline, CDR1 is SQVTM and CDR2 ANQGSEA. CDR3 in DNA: TGCAGCGGCAAAACAGGGGTTTCCGGGGAGCTGTTTTTT. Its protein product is CSGKTGVSGELFF.

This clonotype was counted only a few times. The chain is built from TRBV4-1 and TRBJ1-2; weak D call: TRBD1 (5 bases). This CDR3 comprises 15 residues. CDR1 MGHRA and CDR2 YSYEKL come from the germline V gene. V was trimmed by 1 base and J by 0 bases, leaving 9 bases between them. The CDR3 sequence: CASSQAAQANYGYTF. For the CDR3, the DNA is TGCGCCAGCAGCCAAGCGGCACAGGCTAACTATGGCTACACCTTC.

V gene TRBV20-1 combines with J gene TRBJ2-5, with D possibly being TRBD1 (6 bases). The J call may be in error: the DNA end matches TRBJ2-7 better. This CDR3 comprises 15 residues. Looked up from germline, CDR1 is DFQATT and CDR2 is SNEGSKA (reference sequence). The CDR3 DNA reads TGCAGTGCTAGAGGTGCCGGGACACTACTATACGAGCAGTACTTC. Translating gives CSARGAGTLLYEQYF.

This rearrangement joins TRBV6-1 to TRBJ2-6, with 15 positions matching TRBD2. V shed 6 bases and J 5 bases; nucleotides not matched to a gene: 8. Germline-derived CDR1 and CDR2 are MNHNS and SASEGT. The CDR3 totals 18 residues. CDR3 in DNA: TGTGCCAGCAGCTGGACTAGCGGGGGGGCGGTAAGGGCCAACGTCCTGACTTTC. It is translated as CASSWTSGGAVRANVLTF.

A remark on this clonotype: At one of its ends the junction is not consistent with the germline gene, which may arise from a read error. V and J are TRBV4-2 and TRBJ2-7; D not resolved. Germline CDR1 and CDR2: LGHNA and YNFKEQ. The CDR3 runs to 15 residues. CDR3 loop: CAGSQDAQVSYEQYF. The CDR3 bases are TGTGCCGGCAGCCAAGATGCGCAGGTCTCCTACGAGCAGTACTTC.

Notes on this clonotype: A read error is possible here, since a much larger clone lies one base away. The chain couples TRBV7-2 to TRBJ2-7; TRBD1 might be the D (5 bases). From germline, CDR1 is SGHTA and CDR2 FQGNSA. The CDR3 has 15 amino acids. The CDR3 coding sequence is TGTGCCAGCAGCTTAGCTTCAGGGCAGCTCTACGGGCAGTACTTC. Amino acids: CASSLASGQLYGQYF. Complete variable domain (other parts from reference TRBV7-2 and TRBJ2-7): GAGVSQSPSNKVTEKGKDVELRCDPISGHTALYWYRQSLGQGLEFLIYFQGNSAPDKSGLPSDRFSAERTGGSVSTLTIQRTQQEDSAVYLCASSLASGQLYGQYFGPGTRLTVT.

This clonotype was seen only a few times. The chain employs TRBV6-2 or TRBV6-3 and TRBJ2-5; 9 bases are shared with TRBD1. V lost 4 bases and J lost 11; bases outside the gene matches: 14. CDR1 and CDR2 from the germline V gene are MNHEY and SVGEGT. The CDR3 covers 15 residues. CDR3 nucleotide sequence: TGTGCCAGCAGTTTTAATCCGGGACAGGGAATGGAGCAGTACTTC. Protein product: CASSFNPGQGMEQYF.

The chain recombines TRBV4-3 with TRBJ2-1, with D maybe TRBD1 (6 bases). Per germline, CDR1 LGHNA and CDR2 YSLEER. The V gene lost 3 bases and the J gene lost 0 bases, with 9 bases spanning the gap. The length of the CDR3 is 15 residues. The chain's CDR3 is CASSHSGVSYNEQFF. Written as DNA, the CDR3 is TGCGCCAGCAGCCATTCAGGGGTCTCCTACAATGAGCAGTTCTTC.